The sequence of this TCR beta chain was determined in a study of cytomegalovirus exposure and HLA in healthy donors. As for the study in general: Earlier findings included about 120 million unique TCR beta sequences obtained from 180 million or so T cells.

In regard to this clone: Its antigen is not identified.

Primers included in the PCR were 60 Vbeta and 13 Jbeta primers. Some clones are missing from TCRdb's copy, which holds only in-frame ones; the method was immunoSEQ multiplex PCR. The sample shows approximately 100,000 clones, 50% to 65% of them seen only once. Looked up from germline, CDR1 is MNHNS and CDR2 is SASEGT. The CDR3 is 14 amino acids. Trimming took 6 bases from V and 9 from J, leaving 18 bases between them. Study-wide points: There were several of the most significant clusters that appeared linked to common viral pathogens in a later analysis. CMV serostatus was the sole immune exposure data available. Later work showed greater clonal expansion in HLA-associated TCR beta chains than in equally common others.

Sequencing was carried out using PBMCs. The chain combines TRBV6-1 with TRBJ2-1; TRBD2 is a possible D gene (6 bases). This TCR was sampled from a man younger than 45 in good health and CMV-seropositive. The CDR3, as DNA: TGTGCCAGCAGGGGACTGGGCTCAAATGGTGAGCAGTTCTTC. Its translation is CASRGLGSNGEQFF.